This is a list of T cell receptor beta chains from one sample in a study of blood T cell repertoires in COVID-19. Profiled with immunoSEQ multiplex PCR; TCRdb holds only in-frame clones, not every one. The table records 200,000 to 250,000 clones, about nine tenths of them present only once. Sequenced: peripheral blood. The receptors originated from a man in his thirties or forties with COVID-19, enrolled during active disease. CDR3s include the opening cysteine and the closing phenylalanine or tryptophan. D genes are given only for firm matches. Size values are once, few and many counts, or a class for expanded clones, and some rows have none.

cdr3_aa cdr3_nt clone_size j_call d_call v_call
CASSFGTGEYGYTF TGTGCCAGCAGTTTTGGGACAGGGGAATATGGCTACACCTTC once TRBJ1-2 TRBD1 TRBV27
CASSPPDVLTF TGTGCCAGCAGCCCCCCCGACGTCCTGACTTTC - TRBJ2-6 - TRBV7-3
CASSLGDYTTDTQYF TGTGCCAGCAGCTTGGGGGACTACACCACAGATACGCAGTATTTT - TRBJ2-3 TRBD2 TRBV5-4
CASSRTGTSGGAQATPITSQYF TGTGCCAGCAGCCGTACCGGGACTAGCGGGGGGGCCCAGGCGACCCCGATTACTTCGCAGTATTTT - TRBJ2-3 TRBD2 TRBV27
CASSRWTSGGVTDTQYF TGCGCCAGCAGCCGTTGGACTAGCGGGGGAGTCACAGATACGCAGTATTTT once TRBJ2-3 TRBD2 TRBV4-1
CASSLDGSGQPQHF TGCGCCAGCAGCTTGGATGGGTCGGGTCAGCCCCAGCATTTT once TRBJ1-5 - TRBV5-1
CASSPEELTLMNTEAFF TGTGCCAGCAGCCCCGAGGAACTGACTCTTATGAACACTGAAGCTTTCTTT - TRBJ1-1 - TRBV9
CASSLTGTGGRYGYTF TGTGCCAGCAGCTTAACCGGGACAGGGGGCCGCTATGGCTACACCTTC - TRBJ1-2 TRBD1 TRBV7-3
CASSFGQGRKETQYF TGTGCCAGCAGCTTTGGGCAGGGAAGGAAAGAGACCCAGTACTTC - TRBJ2-5 - TRBV7-7
CASSYSNRGHSLLEQYF TGTGCCAGCAGTTACTCGAACAGGGGGCATAGCCTTCTCGAGCAGTACTTC - TRBJ2-7 TRBD1 TRBV6-2/TRBV6-3
CASSLGPGTDYEQYF TGCGCCAGCAGCCTGGGGCCGGGGACTGACTACGAGCAGTACTTC - TRBJ2-7 - TRBV5-1
CSVGGTGTYEQYF TGCAGCGTTGGGGGGACAGGGACCTACGAGCAGTACTTC - TRBJ2-7 TRBD1 TRBV29-1
CASSLGGSNTGELFF TGTGCCAGCAGCTTAGGCGGCAGTAACACCGGGGAGCTGTTTTTT - TRBJ2-2 - TRBV7-6
CASSIPGQAYNEQFF TGTGCCAGCAGTATTCCGGGACAAGCCTACAATGAGCAGTTCTTC - TRBJ2-1 - TRBV25-1
CAFTGTDVYNEQFF TGTGCCTTTACAGGGACAGACGTATACAATGAGCAGTTCTTC - TRBJ2-1 TRBD1 TRBV30
CATSPRQGALSEAFF TGTGCCACCAGCCCGCGACAGGGGGCTTTATCTGAAGCTTTCTTT - TRBJ1-1 TRBD1 TRBV15
CASSSQTGTGTEAFF TGTGCCAGCAGCTCCCAGACAGGGACGGGCACTGAAGCTTTCTTT - TRBJ1-1 TRBD1 TRBV7-2
CASSLAGGASGNTIYF TGTGCCAGCAGCTTGGCTGGGGGCGCCTCTGGAAACACCATATATTTT - TRBJ1-3 - TRBV5-4
CASSQDLYGYTF TGTGCCAGCAGCCAAGACCTTTATGGCTACACCTTC - TRBJ1-2 - TRBV4-2
CASSQGGNRAGLSPLHF TGTGCCAGCAGCCAAGGGGGGAACAGGGCAGGACTTTCCCCCCTCCACTTT - TRBJ1-6 - TRBV3-1/TRBV3-2
CASSRTSGGYNEQFF TGTGCCAGCAGTAGAACTAGCGGGGGCTACAATGAGCAGTTCTTC - TRBJ2-1 TRBD2 TRBV6-2/TRBV6-3
CASSQRDGADTQYF TGTGCCAGCAGCCAGCGGGACGGAGCAGATACGCAGTATTTT - TRBJ2-3 - TRBV3-1/TRBV3-2
CASSLGGGRIPSGNTIYF TGTGCCAGCAGCTTAGGTGGCGGTCGAATCCCCTCTGGAAACACCATATATTTT - TRBJ1-3 - TRBV7-6
CASSKALAGLGDTQYF TGTGCCAGCAGCAAAGCCCTAGCGGGACTGGGGGATACGCAGTATTTT - TRBJ2-3 - TRBV21-1
CSVGEQGNTEAFF TGCAGCGTTGGAGAACAGGGAAACACTGAAGCTTTCTTT - TRBJ1-1 - TRBV29-1
CASSLELARRETQYF TGTGCCAGCAGCTTAGAACTAGCCCGTCGAGAGACCCAGTACTTC - TRBJ2-5 - TRBV7-2
CASSVGSRILETQYF TGTGCCAGCAGCGTAGGTTCTAGAATACTAGAGACCCAGTACTTC once TRBJ2-5 - TRBV9